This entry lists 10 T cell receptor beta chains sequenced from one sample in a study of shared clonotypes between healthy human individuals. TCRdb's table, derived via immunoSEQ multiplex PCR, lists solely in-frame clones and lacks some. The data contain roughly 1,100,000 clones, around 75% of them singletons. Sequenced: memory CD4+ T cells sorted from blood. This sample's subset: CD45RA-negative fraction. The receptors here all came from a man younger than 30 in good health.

CDR3 in DNA: TGTGCCAGCAGTGCCGAAGCTCTAGGGGGCAATGAGCAGTTCTTC. As protein: CASSAEALGGNEQFF. The chain has TRBV28 and TRBJ2-1, with a tentative D call TRBD1 (6 bases). V lost 5 bases and J lost 6, with 17 bases in between. The CDR3 has 15 amino acids. CDR1 MDHEN and CDR2 SYDVKM come from the germline V gene. The full variable domain, in which reference TRBV28 and TRBJ2-1 provide the parts outside the CDR3, is DVKVTQSSRYLVKRTGEKVFLECVQDMDHENMFWYRQDPGLGLRLIYFSYDVKMKEKGDIPEGYSVSREKKERFSLILESASTNQTSMYLCASSAEALGGNEQFFGPGTRLTVL.

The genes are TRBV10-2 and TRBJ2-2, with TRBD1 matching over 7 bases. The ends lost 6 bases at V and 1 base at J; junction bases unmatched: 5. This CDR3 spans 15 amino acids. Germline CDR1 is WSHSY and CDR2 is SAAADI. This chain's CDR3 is CASRNRDRNTGELFF. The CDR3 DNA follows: TGCGCCAGCAGAAACCGGGACAGGAACACCGGGGAGCTGTTTTTT.

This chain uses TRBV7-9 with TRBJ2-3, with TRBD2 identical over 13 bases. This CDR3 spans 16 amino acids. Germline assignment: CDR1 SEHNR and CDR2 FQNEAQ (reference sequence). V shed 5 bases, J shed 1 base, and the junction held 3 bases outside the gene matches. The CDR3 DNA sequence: TGTGCCAGCAGCACCGGGACTAGCGGGGGCACAGATACGCAGTATTTT. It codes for CASSTGTSGGTDTQYF.

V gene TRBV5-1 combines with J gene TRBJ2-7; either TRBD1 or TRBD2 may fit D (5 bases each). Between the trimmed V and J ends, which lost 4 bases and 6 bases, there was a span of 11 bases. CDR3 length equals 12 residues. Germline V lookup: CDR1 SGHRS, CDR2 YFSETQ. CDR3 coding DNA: TGCGCCAGCAGCGAAACAGGAGGCGAGCAGTACTTC. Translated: CASSETGGEQYF.

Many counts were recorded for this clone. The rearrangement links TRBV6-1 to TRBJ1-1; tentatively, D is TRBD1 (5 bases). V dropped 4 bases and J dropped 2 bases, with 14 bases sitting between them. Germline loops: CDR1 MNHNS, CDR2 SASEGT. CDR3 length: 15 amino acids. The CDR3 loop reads CASSARPGGNTEAFF. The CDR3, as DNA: TGTGCCAGCAGTGCCAGGCCGGGGGGAAACACTGAAGCTTTCTTT.

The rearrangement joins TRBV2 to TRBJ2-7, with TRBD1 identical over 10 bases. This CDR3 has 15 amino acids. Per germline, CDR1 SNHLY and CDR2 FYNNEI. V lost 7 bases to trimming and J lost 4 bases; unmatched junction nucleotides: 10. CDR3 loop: CASKPATGGRYEQYF. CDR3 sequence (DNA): TGTGCCAGCAAACCCGCGACAGGGGGCAGGTACGAGCAGTACTTC. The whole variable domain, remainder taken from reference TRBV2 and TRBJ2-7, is EPEVTQTPSHQVTQMGQEVILRCVPISNHLYFYWYRQILGQKVEFLVSFYNNEISEKSEIFDDQFSVERPDGSNFTLKIRSTKLEDSAMYFCASKPATGGRYEQYFGPGTRLTVT.

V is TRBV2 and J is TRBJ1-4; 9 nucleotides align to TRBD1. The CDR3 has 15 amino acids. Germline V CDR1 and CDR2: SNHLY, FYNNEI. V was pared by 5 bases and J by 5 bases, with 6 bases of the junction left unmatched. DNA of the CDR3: TGTGCCAGCAGTACACAGGGGGCCCCAAATGAAAAACTGTTTTTT. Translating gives CASSTQGAPNEKLFF.

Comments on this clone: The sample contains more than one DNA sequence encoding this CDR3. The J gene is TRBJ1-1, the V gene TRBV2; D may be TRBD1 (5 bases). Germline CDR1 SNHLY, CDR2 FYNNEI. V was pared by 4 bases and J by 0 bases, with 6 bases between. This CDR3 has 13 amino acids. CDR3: CASSGQMNTEAFF. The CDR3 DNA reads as TGTGCCAGCAGTGGACAGATGAACACTGAAGCTTTCTTT.

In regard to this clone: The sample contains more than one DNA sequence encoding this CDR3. The CDR3 sequence is CASSSSGNTEAFF. CDR3 bases: TGTGCCAGCAGCTCCTCCGGTAACACTGAAGCTTTCTTT. The chain is built from TRBV7-9 and TRBJ1-1; D is unclear. Trimming left V 4 bases short and J 2 bases short, with 8 bases between. Germline-derived CDR1 and CDR2 are SEHNR and FQNEAQ (reference sequence). This CDR3 region has 13 residues. Supplemented by reference TRBV7-9 and TRBJ1-1, the full variable domain reads DTGVSQNPRHKITKRGQNVTFRCDPISEHNRLYWYRQTLGQGPEFLTYFQNEAQLEKSRLLSDRFSAERPKGSFSTLEIQRTEQGDSAMYLCASSSSGNTEAFFGQGTRLTVV.

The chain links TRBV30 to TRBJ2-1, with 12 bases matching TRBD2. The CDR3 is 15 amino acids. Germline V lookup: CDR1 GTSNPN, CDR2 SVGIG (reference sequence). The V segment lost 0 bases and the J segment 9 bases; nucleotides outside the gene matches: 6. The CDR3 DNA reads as TGTGCCTGGAGTGTACCTAGCGGGAGGGCCGGTGAGCAGTTCTTC. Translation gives CAWSVPSGRAGEQFF.